This T cell receptor (beta chain) was found in a study of a mutant IDH1 vaccine in newly diagnosed glioma. The overall study: Males made up 62.5% and females about 40% of treated patients, whose mean age was roughly 40 years.

This table comes from immunoSEQ multiplex PCR, and its TCRdb copy is limited to in-frame clones, with some not included. Of roughly 38,000 clones listed, about 78% were seen once; the top ten hold just over 9%. In this sample, this clone turned up once. Germline CDR1 and CDR2: SEHNR and FQNEAQ (reference sequence). Trimming stripped 1 base from V and 2 bases from J, with 8 bases between. The CDR3 has 14 amino acids. Described time point: baseline, week 1 (first vaccination visit). Treatment of the sample: pre-vaccination baseline after standard-of-care therapy. The chain combines TRBV7-9 with TRBJ2-5; a possible D gene is TRBD1 (6 bases). The clonotype originates from a man aged 35 to 55 with glioma. Some clones in this sample may be carry-over from other donors' samples. The material was PBMCs, obtained from a glioma patient treated with radiotherapy, temozolomide or both. In nucleotides, the CDR3 is TGTGCCAGCAGCTTAGGGACAGCACAAGAGACCCAGTACTTC. The encoded protein is CASSLGTAQETQYF. Full variable domain (remainder filled in from reference TRBV7-9 and TRBJ2-5): DTGVSQNPRHKITKRGQNVTFRCDPISEHNRLYWYRQTLGQGPEFLTYFQNEAQLEKSRLLSDRFSAERPKGSFSTLEIQRTEQGDSAMYLCASSLGTAQETQYFGPGTRLLVL.